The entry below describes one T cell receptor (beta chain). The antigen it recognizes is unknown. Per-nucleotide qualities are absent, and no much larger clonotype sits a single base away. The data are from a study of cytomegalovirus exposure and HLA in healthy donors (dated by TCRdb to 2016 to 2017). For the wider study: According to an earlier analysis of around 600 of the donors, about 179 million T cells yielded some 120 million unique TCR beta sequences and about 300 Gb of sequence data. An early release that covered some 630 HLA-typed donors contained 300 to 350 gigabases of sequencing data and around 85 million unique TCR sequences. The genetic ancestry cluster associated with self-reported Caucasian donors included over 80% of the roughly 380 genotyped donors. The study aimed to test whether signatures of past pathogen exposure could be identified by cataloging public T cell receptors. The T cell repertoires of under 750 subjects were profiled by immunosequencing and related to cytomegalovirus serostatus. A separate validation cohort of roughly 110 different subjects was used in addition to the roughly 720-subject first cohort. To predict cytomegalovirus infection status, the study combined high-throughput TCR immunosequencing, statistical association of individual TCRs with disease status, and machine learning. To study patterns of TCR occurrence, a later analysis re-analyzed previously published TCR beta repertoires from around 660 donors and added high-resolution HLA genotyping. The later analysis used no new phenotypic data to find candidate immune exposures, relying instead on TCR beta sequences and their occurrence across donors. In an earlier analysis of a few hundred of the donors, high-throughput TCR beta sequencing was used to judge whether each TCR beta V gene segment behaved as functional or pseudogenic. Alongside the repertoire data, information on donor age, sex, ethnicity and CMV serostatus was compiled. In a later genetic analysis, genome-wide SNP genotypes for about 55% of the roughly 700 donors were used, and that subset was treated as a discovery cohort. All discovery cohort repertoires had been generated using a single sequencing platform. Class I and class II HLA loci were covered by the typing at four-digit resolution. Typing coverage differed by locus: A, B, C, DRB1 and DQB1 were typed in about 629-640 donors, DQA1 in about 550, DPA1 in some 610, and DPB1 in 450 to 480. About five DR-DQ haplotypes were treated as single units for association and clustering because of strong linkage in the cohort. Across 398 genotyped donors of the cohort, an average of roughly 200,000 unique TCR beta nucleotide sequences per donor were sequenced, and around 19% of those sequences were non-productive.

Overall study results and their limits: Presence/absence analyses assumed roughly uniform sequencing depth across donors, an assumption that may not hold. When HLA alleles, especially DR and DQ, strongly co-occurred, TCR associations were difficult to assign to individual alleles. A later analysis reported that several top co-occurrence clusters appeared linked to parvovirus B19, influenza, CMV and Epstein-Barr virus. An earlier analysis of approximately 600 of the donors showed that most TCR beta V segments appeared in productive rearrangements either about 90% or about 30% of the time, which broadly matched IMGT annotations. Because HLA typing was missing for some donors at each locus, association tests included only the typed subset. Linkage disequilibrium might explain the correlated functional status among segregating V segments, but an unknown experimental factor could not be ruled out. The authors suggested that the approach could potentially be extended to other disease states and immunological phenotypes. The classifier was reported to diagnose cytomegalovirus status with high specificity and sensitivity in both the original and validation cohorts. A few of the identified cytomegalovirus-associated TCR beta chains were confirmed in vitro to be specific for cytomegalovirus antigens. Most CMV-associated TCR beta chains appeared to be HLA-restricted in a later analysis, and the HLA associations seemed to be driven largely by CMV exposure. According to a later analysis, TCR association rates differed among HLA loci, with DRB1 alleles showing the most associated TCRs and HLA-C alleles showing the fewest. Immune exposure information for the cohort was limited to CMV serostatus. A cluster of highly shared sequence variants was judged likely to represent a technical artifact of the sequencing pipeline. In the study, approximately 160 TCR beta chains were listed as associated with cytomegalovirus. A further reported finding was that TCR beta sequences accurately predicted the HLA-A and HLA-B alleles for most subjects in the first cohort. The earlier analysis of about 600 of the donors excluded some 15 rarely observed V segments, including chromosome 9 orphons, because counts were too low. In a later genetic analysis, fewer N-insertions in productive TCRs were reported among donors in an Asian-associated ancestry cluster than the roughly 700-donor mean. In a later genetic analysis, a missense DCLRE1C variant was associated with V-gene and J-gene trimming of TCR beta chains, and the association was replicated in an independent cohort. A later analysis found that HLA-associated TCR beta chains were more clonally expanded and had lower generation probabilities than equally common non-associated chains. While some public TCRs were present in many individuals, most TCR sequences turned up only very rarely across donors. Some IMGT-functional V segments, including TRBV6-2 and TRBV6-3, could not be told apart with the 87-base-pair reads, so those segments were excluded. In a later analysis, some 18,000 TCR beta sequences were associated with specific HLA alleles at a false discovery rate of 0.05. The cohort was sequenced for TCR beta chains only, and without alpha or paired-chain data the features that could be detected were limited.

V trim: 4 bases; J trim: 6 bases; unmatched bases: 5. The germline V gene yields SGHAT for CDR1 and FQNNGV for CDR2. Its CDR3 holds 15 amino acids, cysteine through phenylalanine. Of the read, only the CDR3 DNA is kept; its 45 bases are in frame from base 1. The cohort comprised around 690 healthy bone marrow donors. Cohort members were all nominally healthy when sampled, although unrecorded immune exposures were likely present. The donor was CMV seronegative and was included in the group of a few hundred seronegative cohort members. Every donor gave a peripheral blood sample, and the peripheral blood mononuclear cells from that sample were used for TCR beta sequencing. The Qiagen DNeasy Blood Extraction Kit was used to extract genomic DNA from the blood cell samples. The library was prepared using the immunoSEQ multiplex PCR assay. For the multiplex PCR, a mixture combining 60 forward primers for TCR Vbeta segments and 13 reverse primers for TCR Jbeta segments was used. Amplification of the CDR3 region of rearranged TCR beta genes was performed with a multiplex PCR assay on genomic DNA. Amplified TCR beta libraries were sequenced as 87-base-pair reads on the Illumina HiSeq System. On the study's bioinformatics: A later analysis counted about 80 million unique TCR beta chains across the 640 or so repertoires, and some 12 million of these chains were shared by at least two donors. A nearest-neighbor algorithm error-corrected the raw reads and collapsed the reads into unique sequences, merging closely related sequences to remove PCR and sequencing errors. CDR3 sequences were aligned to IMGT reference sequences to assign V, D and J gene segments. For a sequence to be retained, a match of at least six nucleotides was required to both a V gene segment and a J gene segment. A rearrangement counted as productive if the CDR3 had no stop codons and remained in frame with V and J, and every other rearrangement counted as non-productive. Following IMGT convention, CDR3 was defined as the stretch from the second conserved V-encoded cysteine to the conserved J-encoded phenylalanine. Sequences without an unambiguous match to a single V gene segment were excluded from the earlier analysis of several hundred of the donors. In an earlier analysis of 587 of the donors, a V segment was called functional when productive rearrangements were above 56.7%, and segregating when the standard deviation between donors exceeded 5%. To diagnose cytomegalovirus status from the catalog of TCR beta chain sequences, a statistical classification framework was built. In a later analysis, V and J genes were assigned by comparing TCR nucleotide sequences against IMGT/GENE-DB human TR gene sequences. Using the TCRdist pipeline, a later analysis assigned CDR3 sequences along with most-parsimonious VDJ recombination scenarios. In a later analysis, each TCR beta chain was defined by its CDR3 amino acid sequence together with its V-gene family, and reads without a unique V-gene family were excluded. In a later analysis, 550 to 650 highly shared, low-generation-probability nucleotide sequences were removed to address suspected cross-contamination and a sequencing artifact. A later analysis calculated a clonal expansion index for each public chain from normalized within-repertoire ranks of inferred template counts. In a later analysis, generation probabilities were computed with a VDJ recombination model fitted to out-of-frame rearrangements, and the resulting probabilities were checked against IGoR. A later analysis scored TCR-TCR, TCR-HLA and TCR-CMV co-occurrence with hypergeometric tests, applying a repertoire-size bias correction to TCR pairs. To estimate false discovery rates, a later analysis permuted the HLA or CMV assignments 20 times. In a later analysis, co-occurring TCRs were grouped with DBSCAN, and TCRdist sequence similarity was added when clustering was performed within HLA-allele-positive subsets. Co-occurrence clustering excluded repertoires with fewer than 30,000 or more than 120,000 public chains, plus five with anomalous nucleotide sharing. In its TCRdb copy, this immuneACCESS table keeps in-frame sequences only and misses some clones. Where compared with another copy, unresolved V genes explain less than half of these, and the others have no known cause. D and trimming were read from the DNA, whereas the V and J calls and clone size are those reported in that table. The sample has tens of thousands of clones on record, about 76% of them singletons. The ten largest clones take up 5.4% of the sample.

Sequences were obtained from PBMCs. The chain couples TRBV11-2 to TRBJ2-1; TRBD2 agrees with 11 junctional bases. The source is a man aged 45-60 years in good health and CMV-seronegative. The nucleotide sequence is TGTGCCAGCAGCTCGACTAGCGGGGCGGGCAATGAGCAGTTCTTC. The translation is CASSSTSGAGNEQFF.